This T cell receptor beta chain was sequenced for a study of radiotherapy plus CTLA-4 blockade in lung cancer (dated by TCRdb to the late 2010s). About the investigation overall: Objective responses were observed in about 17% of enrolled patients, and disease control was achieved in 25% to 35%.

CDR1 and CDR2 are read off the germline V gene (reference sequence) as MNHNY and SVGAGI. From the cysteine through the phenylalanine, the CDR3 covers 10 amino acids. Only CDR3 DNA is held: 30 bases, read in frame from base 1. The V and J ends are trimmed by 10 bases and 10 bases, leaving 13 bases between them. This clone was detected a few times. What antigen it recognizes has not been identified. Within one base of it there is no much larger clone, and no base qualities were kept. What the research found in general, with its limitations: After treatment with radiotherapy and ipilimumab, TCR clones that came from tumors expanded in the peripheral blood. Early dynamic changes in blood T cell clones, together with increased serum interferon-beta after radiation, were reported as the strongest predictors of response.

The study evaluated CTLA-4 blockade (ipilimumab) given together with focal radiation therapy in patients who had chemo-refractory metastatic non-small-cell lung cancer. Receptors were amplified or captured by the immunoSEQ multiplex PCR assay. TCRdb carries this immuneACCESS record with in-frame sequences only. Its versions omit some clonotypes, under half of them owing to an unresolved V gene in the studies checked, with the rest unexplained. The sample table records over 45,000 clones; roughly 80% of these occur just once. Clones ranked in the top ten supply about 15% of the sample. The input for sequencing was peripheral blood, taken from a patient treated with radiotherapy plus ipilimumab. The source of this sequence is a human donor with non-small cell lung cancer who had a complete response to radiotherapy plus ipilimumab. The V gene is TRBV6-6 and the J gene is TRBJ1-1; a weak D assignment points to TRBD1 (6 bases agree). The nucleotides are TGTGCCATCGGGACACTGGGAGCTTTCTTT. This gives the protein CAIGTLGAFF.